This is a list of T cell receptor beta chains from one sample in a study of OX40 agonist ivuxolimab in advanced cancers. The method was immunoSEQ multiplex PCR; TCRdb's version includes in-frame clones alone and lacks a portion of them. The sample shows 85,000 or so clones, about 86% of them seen only once. This sample comprised CD4+ or CD8+ T cells sorted from blood, obtained in a trial of the OX40 agonist ivuxolimab. These receptors were obtained from an adult with an advanced solid tumor such as melanoma, head and neck, liver or kidney cancer. CDR3s include the opening cysteine and the closing phenylalanine or tryptophan. The D gene is left open where the match is weak. Clone size is not always given. Where it is, it says once, few, many or a class for expanded clones.

clone_size: NA
j_call: TRBJ2-7
d_call: NA
v_call: TRBV28
cdr3_nt: TGTGCCAGCAGTTTTCATTTCGAGCAGTACTTC
cdr3_aa: CASSFHFEQYF

clone_size: NA
j_call: TRBJ1-1
d_call: TRBD1
v_call: TRBV5-4
cdr3_nt: TGTGCCAGCAGCTTGCGGAGACAGGGAGTCACTGAAGCTTTCTTT
cdr3_aa: CASSLRRQGVTEAFF

clone_size: NA
j_call: TRBJ1-2
d_call: NA
v_call: TRBV6-6
cdr3_nt: TGTGCCAGCAGCCCGACTCGGGGGGATGGCTACACCTTC
cdr3_aa: CASSPTRGDGYTF

clone_size: NA
j_call: TRBJ2-5
d_call: TRBD1
v_call: TRBV12-5
cdr3_nt: TGTGCTAGTGGTTTGGTACAGGGGCCAGGGCAAGAGACCCAGTACTTC
cdr3_aa: CASGLVQGPGQETQYF

clone_size: NA
j_call: TRBJ2-2
d_call: NA
v_call: TRBV2
cdr3_nt: TGTGCCAGCAGTGAAAGAAGGGATCAGGGCAGCACCGGGGAGCTGTTTTTT
cdr3_aa: CASSERRDQGSTGELFF

clone_size: few
j_call: TRBJ2-7
d_call: TRBD1
v_call: TRBV5-1
cdr3_nt: TGCGCCAGCCGGACAGGATCCTACGAGCAGTACTTC
cdr3_aa: CASRTGSYEQYF

clone_size: NA
j_call: TRBJ1-2
d_call: TRBD1
v_call: TRBV7-2
cdr3_nt: TGTGCCAGCAGCGAGACAGGGTTCTATGGCTACACCTTC
cdr3_aa: CASSETGFYGYTF

clone_size: NA
j_call: TRBJ2-5
d_call: TRBD1
v_call: TRBV14
cdr3_nt: TGTGCCAGCAGCCAAGTAAATTACAGGGGGGCTGAGACCCAGTACTTC
cdr3_aa: CASSQVNYRGAETQYF

clone_size: few
j_call: TRBJ2-7
d_call: NA
v_call: TRBV15
cdr3_nt: TGTGCCACCAGCAGAGATCTCGACAAGACCTACGAGCAGTACTTC
cdr3_aa: CATSRDLDKTYEQYF

clone_size: NA
j_call: TRBJ1-5
d_call: NA
v_call: TRBV30
cdr3_nt: TGTGCCTGGAGTGTCAGCCGCGGGCCTTATAGCAATCAGCCCCAGCATTTT
cdr3_aa: CAWSVSRGPYSNQPQHF

clone_size: NA
j_call: TRBJ2-2
d_call: NA
v_call: TRBV18
cdr3_nt: TGTGCCAGCTCACACGGCACCGGGGAGCTGTTTTTT
cdr3_aa: CASSHGTGELFF

clone_size: NA
j_call: TRBJ1-3
d_call: NA
v_call: TRBV6-1
cdr3_nt: TGTGCCAGCAGTGAGTCGGGACATCTCGGAAACACCATATATTTT
cdr3_aa: CASSESGHLGNTIYF

clone_size: NA
j_call: TRBJ1-2
d_call: TRBD1
v_call: TRBV2
cdr3_nt: TGTGCCAGCACTCTGGACAGGAACGGCTACACCTTC
cdr3_aa: CASTLDRNGYTF

clone_size: NA
j_call: TRBJ1-1
d_call: NA
v_call: TRBV28
cdr3_nt: TGTGCCAGCAGTTCCGCCGGTAACACTGAAGCTTTCTTT
cdr3_aa: CASSSAGNTEAFF

clone_size: NA
j_call: TRBJ1-1
d_call: NA
v_call: TRBV6-5
cdr3_nt: TGTGCCAGCAGATGGGACCCAATGAACACTGAAGCTTTCTTT
cdr3_aa: CASRWDPMNTEAFF

clone_size: NA
j_call: TRBJ1-2
d_call: NA
v_call: TRBV19
cdr3_nt: TGTGCCAGTACAGCCCAGGGGAACTATGGCTACACCTTC
cdr3_aa: CASTAQGNYGYTF

clone_size: NA
j_call: TRBJ2-1
d_call: NA
v_call: TRBV28
cdr3_nt: TGTGCCAGCAGTTCCCCAGGGGGGGGACGTTACAATGAGCAGTTCTTC
cdr3_aa: CASSSPGGGRYNEQFF

clone_size: few
j_call: TRBJ2-3
d_call: NA
v_call: TRBV5-1
cdr3_nt: TGCGCCAGCAGGCCCGGGGGGCGGACAGATACGCAGTATTTT
cdr3_aa: CASRPGGRTDTQYF

clone_size: NA
j_call: TRBJ2-7
d_call: TRBD2
v_call: TRBV23-1
cdr3_nt: TGCGCCAGCAGTCCCGGGGGGGAGCAGTACTTC
cdr3_aa: CASSPGGEQYF

clone_size: NA
j_call: TRBJ2-3
d_call: TRBD2
v_call: TRBV7-9
cdr3_nt: TGTGCCAGCAGCTTCTCCCTAGCGGGGGGTGGGGCCGCAGATACGCAGTATTTT
cdr3_aa: CASSFSLAGGGAADTQYF

clone_size: NA
j_call: TRBJ1-6
d_call: NA
v_call: TRBV19
cdr3_nt: TGTGCCAGTAGTGTCACAGGCGGTAATTCACCCCTCCACTTT
cdr3_aa: CASSVTGGNSPLHF

clone_size: NA
j_call: TRBJ1-5
d_call: NA
v_call: TRBV7-9
cdr3_nt: TGTGCCAGCAGCCGAACAGGCCGGAGCCTTAATCAGCCCCAGCATTTT
cdr3_aa: CASSRTGRSLNQPQHF

clone_size: NA
j_call: TRBJ2-5
d_call: NA
v_call: TRBV18
cdr3_nt: TGTGCCAGCTCACCTGGGCTACAAGAGACCCAGTACTTC
cdr3_aa: CASSPGLQETQYF

clone_size: NA
j_call: TRBJ1-2
d_call: NA
v_call: TRBV5-4
cdr3_nt: TGTGCCAGCAGCTTGCCGAATAACTATGGCTACACCTTC
cdr3_aa: CASSLPNNYGYTF

clone_size: NA
j_call: TRBJ1-4
d_call: NA
v_call: TRBV11-2
cdr3_nt: TGTGCCAGCAGCCCAAAAAGGGATGAAAAACTGTTTTTT
cdr3_aa: CASSPKRDEKLFF

clone_size: once
j_call: TRBJ2-7
d_call: NA
v_call: TRBV5-1
cdr3_nt: TGCGCCAGCAGCTGGCGGGGTAAACCGGGACATGGGACCTACGAGCAGTACTTC
cdr3_aa: CASSWRGKPGHGTYEQYF

clone_size: NA
j_call: TRBJ2-5
d_call: TRBD1
v_call: TRBV7-7
cdr3_nt: TGTGCTAGCAGTCCAGACAGGGTCGAGACCCAGTACTTC
cdr3_aa: CASSPDRVETQYF

clone_size: NA
j_call: TRBJ2-4
d_call: NA
v_call: TRBV2
cdr3_nt: TGTGCCAGCAGTAAGCAGGGGATGAACATTCAGTACTTC
cdr3_aa: CASSKQGMNIQYF

clone_size: NA
j_call: TRBJ2-7
d_call: NA
v_call: TRBV7-2
cdr3_nt: TGTGCCAGCAGCTTAGTGGGGGGACAGTCCTACGAGCAGTACTTC
cdr3_aa: CASSLVGGQSYEQYF

clone_size: few
j_call: TRBJ2-5
d_call: NA
v_call: TRBV27
cdr3_nt: TGTGCCAGCAGTTCCCGGTACCAAGAGACCCAGTACTTC
cdr3_aa: CASSSRYQETQYF

clone_size: once
j_call: TRBJ1-5
d_call: TRBD1
v_call: TRBV19
cdr3_nt: TGTGCCAGTAGTTCCACAGGGGGTCAGCCCCAGCATTTT
cdr3_aa: CASSSTGGQPQHF

clone_size: once
j_call: TRBJ1-1
d_call: TRBD1
v_call: TRBV30
cdr3_nt: TGTGCCTGGAGTGTCACAGGGGGGCTGATTGAAGCTTTCTTT
cdr3_aa: CAWSVTGGLIEAFF

clone_size: NA
j_call: TRBJ2-3
d_call: TRBD2
v_call: TRBV7-9
cdr3_nt: TGTGCCAGCAGCTCAATGACCATAGCGGGGGGGCCGACAGATACGCAGTATTTT
cdr3_aa: CASSSMTIAGGPTDTQYF

clone_size: NA
j_call: TRBJ1-2
d_call: TRBD1
v_call: TRBV27
cdr3_nt: TGTGCCAGCAGTCCAAGGGGGCGGTTTGATGGCTACACCTTC
cdr3_aa: CASSPRGRFDGYTF

clone_size: once
j_call: TRBJ1-6
d_call: NA
v_call: TRBV28
cdr3_nt: TGTGCCAGCAGTTTAGGATGGGGATTAAGAGGTTCACCCCTCCACTTT
cdr3_aa: CASSLGWGLRGSPLHF

clone_size: NA
j_call: TRBJ2-3
d_call: TRBD2
v_call: TRBV29-1
cdr3_nt: TGCAGCGTTGGGTTTAGTACTAGCGGGGGCACAGATACGCAGTATTTT
cdr3_aa: CSVGFSTSGGTDTQYF

clone_size: NA
j_call: TRBJ2-7
d_call: TRBD1
v_call: TRBV9
cdr3_nt: TGTGCCAGCAGCGTAGCCGGGACAGGGGCCTACGAGCAGTACTTC
cdr3_aa: CASSVAGTGAYEQYF

clone_size: NA
j_call: TRBJ2-3
d_call: NA
v_call: TRBV1
cdr3_nt: TGCACCAGCAGCCAAGACCCACTGATCCTTTTCACAGATACGCAGTATTTT
cdr3_aa: CTSSQDPLILFTDTQYF

clone_size: NA
j_call: TRBJ1-4
d_call: TRBD1
v_call: TRBV6-6
cdr3_nt: TGTGCCAGCAGTTACCTGGACAGGGTAAATGAAAAACTGTTTTTT
cdr3_aa: CASSYLDRVNEKLFF

clone_size: NA
j_call: TRBJ1-6
d_call: TRBD1
v_call: TRBV11-2
cdr3_nt: TGTGCCAGCACCGTGGACAGGGGCTATAATTCACCCCTCCACTTT
cdr3_aa: CASTVDRGYNSPLHF

clone_size: once
j_call: TRBJ2-1
d_call: NA
v_call: TRBV4-2
cdr3_nt: TGTGCCAGCAGCCAAGTGGGGGGCAGCTCCTACAATGAGCAGTTCTTC
cdr3_aa: CASSQVGGSSYNEQFF

clone_size: once
j_call: TRBJ1-5
d_call: NA
v_call: TRBV18
cdr3_nt: TGTGCCAGCTCCGAACAGGGATATAGCAATCAGCCCCAGCATTTT
cdr3_aa: CASSEQGYSNQPQHF

clone_size: NA
j_call: TRBJ2-3
d_call: NA
v_call: TRBV7-8
cdr3_nt: TGTGCCAGCAGCTCCACGACTAGCACAGATACGCAGTATTTT
cdr3_aa: CASSSTTSTDTQYF

clone_size: once
j_call: TRBJ1-2
d_call: NA
v_call: TRBV7-2
cdr3_nt: TGTGCCAGCAGCTTCACCTATGGCTACACCTTC
cdr3_aa: CASSFTYGYTF

clone_size: NA
j_call: TRBJ2-5
d_call: NA
v_call: TRBV7-2
cdr3_nt: TGTGCCAGCAGCTTAGCGGCGTGGGGGCAAGAGACCCAGTACTTC
cdr3_aa: CASSLAAWGQETQYF

clone_size: NA
j_call: TRBJ2-3
d_call: TRBD2
v_call: TRBV5-1
cdr3_nt: TGCGCCAGCAGCTCCCCCGGGGGACTACTCACAGATACGCAGTATTTT
cdr3_aa: CASSSPGGLLTDTQYF

clone_size: NA
j_call: TRBJ1-4
d_call: NA
v_call: TRBV18
cdr3_nt: TGTGCCAGCTCACCAACGGGCCGGGAGGGTGAAAAACTGTTTTTT
cdr3_aa: CASSPTGREGEKLFF

clone_size: NA
j_call: TRBJ1-1
d_call: NA
v_call: TRBV7-3
cdr3_nt: TGTGCCAGCAGCTTACAGAGGGACACTGAAGCTTTCTTT
cdr3_aa: CASSLQRDTEAFF